The sequence of this TCR beta chain was determined in a study of cytomegalovirus exposure and HLA in healthy donors. Study background: A prior study identified roughly 110 million unique TCR beta sequences from about 179 million T cells.

Overall study findings and caveats: In an earlier analysis, productive rearrangement rates for most beta V segments clustered near 87% or 30%.

It was with 60 Vbeta and 13 Jbeta primers that the PCR ran. Sequencing used immunoSEQ multiplex PCR; TCRdb keeps in-frame clones, though not all of them. Among some 170,000 clones listed, 80% to 90% were seen once. Regarding this clone: Its antigen is undetermined.

Sequencing used PBMCs. This clonotype was sampled from a woman between 18 and 30 years old in good health and CMV-seropositive.

The CDR3 region is CASNQGYENSPLHF. The DNA of the CDR3 is TGTGCCAGCAATCAGGGGTATGAGAATTCACCCCTCCACTTT. The V call is TRBV2, the J call TRBJ1-6, with D maybe TRBD1 (6 bases). CDR1 and CDR2 (germline): SNHLY, FYNNEI. V lost 7 bases and J lost 7, with 14 bases in between. This CDR3 comprises 14 residues. The full variable domain, rest sourced from reference TRBV2 and TRBJ1-6, is EPEVTQTPSHQVTQMGQEVILRCVPISNHLYFYWYRQILGQKVEFLVSFYNNEISEKSEIFDDQFSVERPDGSNFTLKIRSTKLEDSAMYFCASNQGYENSPLHFGNGTRLTVT.